This TCR beta chain appears in the sequencing data of a study of PD-1 blockade in mismatch repair-deficient tumors. The CDR3 is made up of 14 amino acids. Trimming cost V 5 bases and J 0 bases, with 8 bases left between them. The germline gives CDR1 PRHDT, CDR2 FYEKMQ (reference sequence). Profiling relied on immunoSEQ multiplex PCR, and the TCRdb table lists in-frame clones only, not all of them. The sample includes over 75,000 clones, 81% seen only once; the top ten take roughly 2.6%. The specimen comprised peripheral blood, sampled 12 weeks after starting pembrolizumab. This chain links TRBV13 with TRBJ1-5, with D possibly being TRBD1 (5 bases). The TCR was taken from an adult with mismatch repair-deficient cancer. The CDR3 DNA is TGTGCCAGCAGCCTCAGGGATAGCAATCAGCCCCAGCATTTT. This gives the protein CASSLRDSNQPQHF.